One sample yielded the 27 T cell receptor beta chains listed below, sequenced in a study of cytomegalovirus exposure and HLA in healthy donors. Researchers ran the PCR with 60 Vbeta and 13 Jbeta primers. The assay was immunoSEQ multiplex PCR, and TCRdb's table has in-frame clones only and misses some. The table lists 180,000 or so clones, about 79% of them singletons. Specimen: PBMCs. These receptors were obtained from a man aged 18 to 29 in good health and CMV-seronegative.

This sequence joins TRBV5-1 and TRBJ2-3; 8 bases are shared with TRBD2. CDR3 length: 16 amino acids. V shed 0 bases, J shed 3 bases, and the junction held 6 bases outside the gene matches. Germline CDR1 SGHRS, CDR2 YFSETQ. CDR3: CASSLGQRGPTDTQYF. DNA of the CDR3: TGCGCCAGCAGCTTGGGCCAGCGGGGGCCTACAGATACGCAGTATTTT.

The J gene is TRBJ1-3, the V gene TRBV30; 10 bases are a match to TRBD1. The CDR3 has 14 residues. V dropped 8 bases and J dropped 4; count of bases not matched to a gene: 8. Germline-derived CDR1 and CDR2 are GTSNPN and SVGIG (reference sequence). For the CDR3, the DNA is TGTGCCCGGACAGGGGGAAGTACCGGAAACACCATATATTTT. It translates to CARTGGSTGNTIYF.

This clone has only one observation. This chain uses TRBV4-1 with TRBJ1-1; TRBD1 might be the D (5 bases). The CDR3 is 15 residues long. Germline assignment: CDR1 MGHRA and CDR2 YSYEKL. The V and J ends lost 1 base and 3 bases respectively, with 12 bases between them. Here the CDR3 reads CASSQVGHGDTEAFF. In DNA form, the CDR3 reads TGCGCCAGCAGCCAAGTGGGGCATGGGGACACTGAAGCTTTCTTT.

This clone has only a few counts. The chain is built from TRBV6-6 and TRBJ1-2, with D possibly TRBD1 on 5 matching bases. The CDR3 runs 14 residues. The ends were cut back, 6 bases at V and 4 bases at J, with 15 bases in the middle. CDR1 and CDR2 (germline): MNHNY, SVGAGI (reference sequence). As DNA, the CDR3 is TGTGCCAGCAGCTTCCCCGGGACTCTCTATGGCTACACCTTC. This codes for CASSFPGTLYGYTF.

The J gene is TRBJ2-3, the V gene TRBV4-2; 8 positions match TRBD2. The CDR3 is 15 amino acids. Trimming removed 4 bases from V and 4 bases from J; junction bases left unmatched: 7. CDR1 LGHNA and CDR2 YNFKEQ come from the germline V gene. The CDR3, as DNA: TGTGCCAGCAGCCCGCCGGGACTAGGCGCAGATACGCAGTATTTT. It specifies CASSPPGLGADTQYF.

In this sample, this clone turned up a few times. The rearrangement uses TRBV30 and TRBJ2-7; perhaps TRBD1 as D (6 bases). Trimming cost V 1 base and J 6 bases, with 7 bases left between them. The length of the CDR3 is 11 residues. CDR1 GTSNPN and CDR2 SVGIG come from the germline V gene (reference sequence). The CDR3 reads CAWSGQVEQYF. CDR3 bases: TGTGCCTGGAGTGGACAGGTCGAGCAGTACTTC.

The chain couples TRBV5-1 to TRBJ1-3, with D uncertain. This CDR3 is built from 16 residues. Deletions cut 4 bases from V and 2 bases from J, with 16 bases between. Germline lookup yields CDR1 SGHRS and CDR2 YFSETQ. DNA for the CDR3: TGCGCCAGCAGCCCAGCCGCCTCCCAGGCTGGAAACACCATATATTTT. Translated: CASSPAASQAGNTIYF.

The rearrangement uses TRBV28 and TRBJ1-4, with D unclear. The V and J ends lost 6 bases and 2 bases respectively, with 16 bases between them. Germline lookup yields CDR1 MDHEN and CDR2 SYDVKM. This CDR3 has 16 amino acids. The CDR3: CASSPGRGSTNEKLFF. The CDR3 bases are TGTGCCAGCAGCCCTGGGCGGGGTTCGACTAATGAAAAACTGTTTTTT.

The sample holds one count of this clone. The V call is TRBV6-5, the J call TRBJ1-3; D unresolved. V shed 3 bases and J shed 4 bases, with 13 bases lying between them. This CDR3 has 15 amino acids. The V gene's germline CDR1 is MNHEY and CDR2 SVGAGI. CDR3 loop: CASSYLGRVGNTIYF. DNA for the CDR3: TGTGCCAGCAGTTATTTAGGTCGGGTCGGAAACACCATATATTTT.

Only one count was recorded for this clone. This sequence joins TRBV5-6 and TRBJ1-6; TRBD1 matches 10 bases. Germline V lookup: CDR1 SGHDT, CDR2 YYEEEE. This CDR3 region has 16 residues. V was pared by 4 bases and J by 2 bases, with 3 bases of the junction left unmatched. The CDR3 DNA is TGTGCCAGCAGCATTGGGACAGGGGCCTATAATTCACCCCTCCACTTT. The encoded protein is CASSIGTGAYNSPLHF. The whole variable domain, remainder taken from reference TRBV5-6 and TRBJ1-6, is DAGVTQSPTHLIKTRGQQVTLRCSPKSGHDTVSWYQQALGQGPQFIFQYYEEEERQRGNFPDRFSGHQFPNYSSELNVNALLLGDSALYLCASSIGTGAYNSPLHFGNGTRLTVT.

V and J are TRBV6-5 and TRBJ2-3; tentatively, D is TRBD2 (6 bases). This CDR3 is built from 14 residues. Germline loops: CDR1 MNHEY, CDR2 SVGAGI. The V and J ends lost 0 bases and 3 bases respectively, with 7 bases between them. The CDR3 spells CASSYSAGTDTQYF. The CDR3 nucleotides read TGTGCCAGCAGTTACTCTGCGGGAACAGATACGCAGTATTTT.

The chain joins TRBV6-1 to TRBJ1-1, with D possibly being TRBD1 (5 bases). The length of the CDR3 is 13 residues. CDR1 and CDR2 from the germline V gene are MNHNS and SASEGT. Trimming left V 7 bases short and J 4 bases short, with 13 bases between. The CDR3 bases are TGTGCCAGCACCATGGGGAGGGGCACTGAAGCTTTCTTT. This sequence encodes CASTMGRGTEAFF.

This chain joins TRBV5-6 and TRBJ2-3; 10 bases align to TRBD1. In germline, CDR1 is SGHDT, CDR2 YYEEEE. V lost 4 bases to trimming and J lost 8 bases; unmatched junction nucleotides: 13. This CDR3 is 16 amino acids long. CDR3 residues: CASSTGTGEKVGTQYF. CDR3 nucleotide sequence: TGTGCCAGCAGCACCGGGACAGGGGAGAAAGTCGGTACGCAGTATTTT.

There are a few counts of this clone. The rearrangement joins TRBV7-9 to TRBJ2-5, with D possibly being TRBD2 (6 bases). CDR1 and CDR2 (germline): SEHNR, FQNEAQ (reference sequence). The CDR3 has 14 amino acids. Trimming took off 1 base at V and 4 bases at J, with 10 bases between the two ends. DNA of the CDR3: TGTGCCAGCAGCTTAGTTTCGGGAGTAGAGACCCAGTACTTC. It is translated as CASSLVSGVETQYF.

CDR3 DNA: TGTGCCAGCAGTGTCAGGGGGGAAGCTTTCTTT. Its protein is CASSVRGEAFF. The V and J genes are TRBV2 and TRBJ1-1, with 7 nucleotides matching TRBD1. The germline gives CDR1 SNHLY, CDR2 FYNNEI. After removal of 4 bases from V and 8 bases from J, the junction contained 1 base not matched to a gene. The CDR3 runs to 11 residues. The whole variable domain, filled in from reference TRBV2 and TRBJ1-1, reads EPEVTQTPSHQVTQMGQEVILRCVPISNHLYFYWYRQILGQKVEFLVSFYNNEISEKSEIFDDQFSVERPDGSNFTLKIRSTKLEDSAMYFCASSVRGEAFFGQGTRLTVV.

V and J are TRBV7-2 and TRBJ2-1, with D possibly TRBD2 on 5 matching bases. From germline, CDR1 is SGHTA and CDR2 FQGNSA. With 1 base removed from V and 1 base from J, the gap between germline ends came to 17 bases. The CDR3 covers 18 residues. CDR3 nucleotide sequence: TGTGCCAGCAGCTTAGATTGGAGGAGATCCCGATCCTACAATGAGCAGTTCTTC. As protein: CASSLDWRRSRSYNEQFF.

This clone was counted a single time. V and J are TRBV28 and TRBJ2-7; the match to TRBD2 covers 11 bases. With 5 bases clipped from V and 3 bases from J, the junction kept 12 bases outside the gene matches. The CDR3 runs to 17 residues. Per germline, CDR1 MDHEN and CDR2 SYDVKM. CDR3 sequence reads: CASSVASGGPLFYEQYF. In nucleotides, the CDR3 is TGTGCCAGCAGTGTAGCTAGCGGGGGGCCGTTATTCTACGAGCAGTACTTC.

The CDR3 here is CASRPSGGSYEQYF. CDR3 DNA sequence: TGTGCCAGCAGGCCTAGCGGGGGGTCCTACGAGCAGTACTTC. The chain links TRBV28 to TRBJ2-7, with 11 bases identical to TRBD2. CDR3 length equals 14 residues. Germline CDR1 reads MDHEN; CDR2 reads SYDVKM. Unmatched junction bases numbered 2, after V lost 6 bases and J lost 1 base.

A single count supports this clone. This chain links TRBV20-1 with TRBJ2-3, with no clear D. Germline V gene lookup returns CDR1 DFQATT and CDR2 SNEGSKA (reference sequence). This CDR3 has 11 amino acids. CDR3 DNA sequence: TGCAGCCTACCCAAAGCGGATACGCAGTATTTT. As protein: CSLPKADTQYF.

The chain employs TRBV10-3 and TRBJ2-2, with D perhaps TRBD2 (6 bases). Looked up from germline, CDR1 is ENHRY and CDR2 is SYGVKD. Trimming left V 3 bases short and J 6 bases short, with 8 bases between. The length of the CDR3 is 13 residues. The CDR3 nucleotides read TGTGCCATCAGTGATGGAGGGGCCGGGGAGCTGTTTTTT. The encoded protein is CAISDGGAGELFF.

The chain uses TRBV29-1 and TRBJ2-7; weak D call: TRBD1 (5 bases). Deletions cut 2 bases from V and 3 bases from J, with 8 bases between. Looked up from germline, CDR1 is SQVTM and CDR2 is ANQGSEA. The CDR3 runs 12 residues. CDR3 loop: CSVETGNYEQYF. In DNA form, the CDR3 reads TGCAGCGTTGAAACAGGTAACTACGAGCAGTACTTC.

The V and J genes are TRBV29-1 and TRBJ2-3; D not resolved. V dropped 1 base and J dropped 2 bases, with 10 bases sitting between them. The CDR3 loop spans 14 amino acids. From germline, CDR1 is SQVTM and CDR2 ANQGSEA. The CDR3 region has the DNA TGCAGCGTTGAAGGAGTTTTAAACACAGATACGCAGTATTTT. It codes for CSVEGVLNTDTQYF.

The rearrangement links TRBV5-4 to TRBJ1-2, with D tentatively TRBD1 (5 bases). Looked up from germline, CDR1 is SGHNT and CDR2 is YYREEE (reference sequence). Trimming stripped 4 bases from V and 1 base from J, with 14 bases between. This CDR3 spans 15 amino acids. The CDR3 coding sequence is TGTGCCAGCAGCCCAGAGCCCAGGGTTAACTATGGCTACACCTTC. This translates into CASSPEPRVNYGYTF.

The V and J genes are TRBV28 and TRBJ2-3; 7 nucleotides match TRBD1. The junction had 10 bases not matched to a gene; V was cut back by 5 bases and J by 2 bases. CDR3 length: 16 residues. CDR1 and CDR2 from the germline V gene are MDHEN and SYDVKM. The chain's CDR3 is CASSPPGTENTDTQYF. In DNA, the CDR3 is TGTGCCAGCAGTCCACCCGGGACAGAAAACACAGATACGCAGTATTTT.

This sequence joins TRBV27 and TRBJ1-2; 7 bases match TRBD1. CDR3 length: 14 amino acids. After removal of 6 bases from V and 4 bases from J, the junction contained 8 bases not matched to a gene. Germline values: CDR1 MNHEY, CDR2 SMNVEV (reference sequence). The chain's CDR3 is CASSLQGVGYGYTF. The CDR3 DNA follows: TGTGCCAGCAGCCTCCAGGGGGTCGGCTATGGCTACACCTTC.

This chain uses TRBV4-1 with TRBJ2-2; D is undetermined. This CDR3 has 16 amino acids. Germline CDR1 and CDR2: MGHRA and YSYEKL. The V end lost 0 bases, the J end lost 0 bases, and 8 bases lay between the germline ends. This CDR3 reads CASSQEVSSNTGELFF. For the CDR3, the DNA is TGCGCCAGCAGCCAAGAGGTGAGCTCGAACACCGGGGAGCTGTTTTTT.

The chain joins TRBV19 to TRBJ2-3, with a weak D call TRBD1 (6 bases). In germline, CDR1 is LNHDA, CDR2 SQIVND (reference sequence). The CDR3 loop spans 17 amino acids. The V end lost 3 bases, the J end lost 2 bases, and 18 bases lay between the germline ends. CDR3 region: CASSMGSWGRPTDTQYF. The CDR3 DNA follows: TGTGCCAGTAGTATGGGGTCGTGGGGGCGGCCCACAGATACGCAGTATTTT.